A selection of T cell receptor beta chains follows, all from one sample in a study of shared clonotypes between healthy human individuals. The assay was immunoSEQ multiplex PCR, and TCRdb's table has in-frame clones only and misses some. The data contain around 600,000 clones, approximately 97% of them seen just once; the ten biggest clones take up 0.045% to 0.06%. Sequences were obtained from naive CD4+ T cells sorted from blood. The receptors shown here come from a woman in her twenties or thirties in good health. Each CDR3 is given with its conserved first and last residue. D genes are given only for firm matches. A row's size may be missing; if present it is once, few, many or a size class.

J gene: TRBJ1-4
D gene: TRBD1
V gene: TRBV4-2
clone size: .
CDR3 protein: CASSQEPGQGEKLFF
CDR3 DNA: TGTGCCAGCAGCCAAGAACCCGGACAGGGTGAAAAACTGTTTTTT

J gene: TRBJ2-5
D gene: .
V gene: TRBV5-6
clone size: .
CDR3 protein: CASSLGLGRETQYF
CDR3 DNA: TGTGCCAGCAGCTTGGGGTTAGGGCGAGAGACCCAGTACTTC

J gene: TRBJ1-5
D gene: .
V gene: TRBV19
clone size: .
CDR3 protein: CASSILAGKGLDQPQHF
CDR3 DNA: TGTGCCAGTAGTATTTTGGCAGGAAAGGGCCTTGATCAGCCCCAGCATTTT

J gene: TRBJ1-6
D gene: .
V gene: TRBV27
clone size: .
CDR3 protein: CATSPGGSYNSPLHF
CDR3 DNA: TGTGCCACCTCACCCGGAGGCTCCTATAATTCACCCCTCCACTTT

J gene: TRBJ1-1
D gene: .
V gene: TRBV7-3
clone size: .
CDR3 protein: CASSLGQMNTEAFF
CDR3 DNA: TGTGCCAGCAGCTTAGGGCAGATGAACACTGAAGCTTTCTTT

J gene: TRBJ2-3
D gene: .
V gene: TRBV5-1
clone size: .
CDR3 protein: CASSWDGPDTQYF
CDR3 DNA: TGCGCCAGCAGCTGGGATGGGCCAGATACGCAGTATTTT

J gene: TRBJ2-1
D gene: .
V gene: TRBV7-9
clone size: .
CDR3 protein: CASSLGTEQFF
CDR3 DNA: TGTGCCAGCAGCTTAGGGACGGAGCAGTTCTTC

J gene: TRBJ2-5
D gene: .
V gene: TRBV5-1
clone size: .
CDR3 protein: CASSLDSGSTQYF
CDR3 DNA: TGCGCCAGCAGCTTGGATAGCGGCTCCACCCAGTACTTC

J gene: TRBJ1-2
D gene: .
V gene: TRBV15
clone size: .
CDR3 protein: CATSRFTGARGYTF
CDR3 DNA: TGTGCCACCAGCAGGTTTACGGGGGCGCGTGGCTACACCTTC

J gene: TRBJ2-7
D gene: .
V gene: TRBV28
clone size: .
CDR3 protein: CASSLLDRTYEQYF
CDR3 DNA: TGTGCCAGCAGTTTATTGGACAGAACCTACGAGCAGTACTTC

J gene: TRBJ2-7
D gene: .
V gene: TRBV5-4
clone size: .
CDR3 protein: CASSLESAGNFEQYF
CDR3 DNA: TGTGCCAGCAGCTTGGAGTCTGCTGGCAACTTCGAGCAGTACTTC

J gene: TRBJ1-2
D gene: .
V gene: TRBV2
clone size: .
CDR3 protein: CASSPGVGYGYTF
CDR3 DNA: TGTGCCAGCAGCCCCGGGGTGGGGTATGGCTACACCTTC

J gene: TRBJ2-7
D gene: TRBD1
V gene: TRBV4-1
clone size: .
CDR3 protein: CASSQGPRQGAWEQYF
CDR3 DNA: TGCGCCAGCAGCCAAGGACCTAGGCAGGGGGCCTGGGAGCAGTACTTC

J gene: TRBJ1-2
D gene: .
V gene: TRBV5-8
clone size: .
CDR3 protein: CASSLGEVYGYTF
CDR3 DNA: TGTGCCAGCAGCTTGGGTGAAGTCTATGGCTACACCTTC

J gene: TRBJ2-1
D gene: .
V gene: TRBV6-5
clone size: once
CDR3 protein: CASRTTGTGNEQFF
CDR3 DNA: TGTGCCAGCAGAACAACTGGGACCGGAAATGAGCAGTTCTTC

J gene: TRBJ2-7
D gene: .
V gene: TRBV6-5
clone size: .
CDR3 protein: CASRGRQGHPYEQYF
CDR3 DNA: TGTGCCAGCAGGGGACGGCAGGGCCACCCCTACGAGCAGTACTTC

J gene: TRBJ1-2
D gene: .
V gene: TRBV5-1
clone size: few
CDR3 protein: CASSSEDWGYGYTF
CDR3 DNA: TGCGCCAGCAGCTCGGAGGATTGGGGCTATGGCTACACCTTC

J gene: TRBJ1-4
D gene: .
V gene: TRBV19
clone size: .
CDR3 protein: CASSFPIDRGKEKLFF
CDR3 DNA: TGTGCCAGTAGTTTCCCGATCGACCGGGGGAAGGAAAAACTGTTTTTT

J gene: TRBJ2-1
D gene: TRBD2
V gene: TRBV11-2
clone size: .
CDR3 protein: CASSRGLVNEQFF
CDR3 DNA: TGTGCCAGCAGTCGCGGACTAGTCAATGAGCAGTTCTTC

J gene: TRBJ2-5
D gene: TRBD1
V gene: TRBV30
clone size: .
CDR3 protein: CAWRKAGTGIAKTQYF
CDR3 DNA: TGTGCCTGGAGAAAAGCCGGGACAGGGATTGCGAAGACCCAGTACTTC

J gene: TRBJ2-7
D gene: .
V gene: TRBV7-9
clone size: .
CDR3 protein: CASSSNWVFDEQYF
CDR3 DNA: TGTGCCAGCAGCTCCAACTGGGTTTTCGACGAGCAGTACTTC

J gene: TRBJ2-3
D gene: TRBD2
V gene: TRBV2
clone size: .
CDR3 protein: CASRIGLATDTQYF
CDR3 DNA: TGTGCCAGCAGAATCGGACTAGCAACGGATACGCAGTATTTT

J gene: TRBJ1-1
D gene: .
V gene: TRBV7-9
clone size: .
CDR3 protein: CASSLVQGVGTEAFF
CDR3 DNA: TGTGCCAGCAGCTTAGTTCAGGGTGTAGGCACTGAAGCTTTCTTT